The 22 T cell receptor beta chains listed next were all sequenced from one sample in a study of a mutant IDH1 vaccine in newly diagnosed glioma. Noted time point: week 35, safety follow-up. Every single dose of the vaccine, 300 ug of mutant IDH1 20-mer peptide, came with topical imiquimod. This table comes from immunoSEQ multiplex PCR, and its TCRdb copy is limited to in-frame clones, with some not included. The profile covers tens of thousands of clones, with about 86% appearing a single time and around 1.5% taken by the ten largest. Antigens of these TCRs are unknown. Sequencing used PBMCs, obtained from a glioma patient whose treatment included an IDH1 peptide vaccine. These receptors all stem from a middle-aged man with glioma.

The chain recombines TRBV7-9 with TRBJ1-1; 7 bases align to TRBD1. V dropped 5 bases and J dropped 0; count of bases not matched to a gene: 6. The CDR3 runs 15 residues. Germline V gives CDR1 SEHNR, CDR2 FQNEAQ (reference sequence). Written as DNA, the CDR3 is TGTGCCAGCAGCCGTAGGACAGGCCTGAACACTGAAGCTTTCTTT. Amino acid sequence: CASSRRTGLNTEAFF.

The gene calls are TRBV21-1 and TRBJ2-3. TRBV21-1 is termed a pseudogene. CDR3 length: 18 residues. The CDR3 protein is CASSKILLRVPHTDTQYF. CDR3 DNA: TGTGCCAGCAGCAAAATCCTCTTAAGGGTACCTCACACAGATACGCAGTATTTT.

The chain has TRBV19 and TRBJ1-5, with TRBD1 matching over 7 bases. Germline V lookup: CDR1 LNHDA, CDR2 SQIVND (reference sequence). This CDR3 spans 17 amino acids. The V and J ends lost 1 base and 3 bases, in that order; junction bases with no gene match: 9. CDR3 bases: TGTGCCAGTAGTATAGGGGTGGGGACAGCGAACAATCAGCCCCAGCATTTT. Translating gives CASSIGVGTANNQPQHF.

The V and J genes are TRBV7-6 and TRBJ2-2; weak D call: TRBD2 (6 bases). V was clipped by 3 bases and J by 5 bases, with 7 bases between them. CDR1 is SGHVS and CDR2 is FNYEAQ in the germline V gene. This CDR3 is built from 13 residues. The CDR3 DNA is TGTGCCAGCAGCTTCGGAGGGACCGGGGAGCTGTTTTTT. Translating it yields CASSFGGTGELFF.

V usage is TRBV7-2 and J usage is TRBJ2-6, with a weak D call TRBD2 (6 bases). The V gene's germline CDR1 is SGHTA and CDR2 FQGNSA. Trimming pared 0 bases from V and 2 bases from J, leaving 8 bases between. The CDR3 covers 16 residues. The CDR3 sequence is CASSLAEGTGANVLTF. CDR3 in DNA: TGTGCCAGCAGCTTAGCGGAGGGAACTGGGGCCAACGTCCTGACTTTC. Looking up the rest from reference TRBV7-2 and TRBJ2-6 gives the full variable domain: GAGVSQSPSNKVTEKGKDVELRCDPISGHTALYWYRQSLGQGLEFLIYFQGNSAPDKSGLPSDRFSAERTGGSVSTLTIQRTQQEDSAVYLCASSLAEGTGANVLTFGAGSRLTVL.

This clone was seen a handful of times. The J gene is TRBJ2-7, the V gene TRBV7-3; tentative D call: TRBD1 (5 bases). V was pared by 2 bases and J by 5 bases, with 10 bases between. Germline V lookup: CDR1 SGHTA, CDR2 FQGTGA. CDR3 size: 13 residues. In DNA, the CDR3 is TGTGCCAGCAGCTTACAGGGCGGAAACGAGCAGTACTTC. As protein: CASSLQGGNEQYF.

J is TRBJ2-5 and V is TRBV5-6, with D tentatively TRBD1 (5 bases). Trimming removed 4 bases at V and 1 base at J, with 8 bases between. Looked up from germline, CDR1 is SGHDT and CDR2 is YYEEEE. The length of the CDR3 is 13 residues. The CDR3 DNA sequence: TGTGCCAGCAGCATCAGGGTCCAAGAGACCCAGTACTTC. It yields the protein CASSIRVQETQYF.

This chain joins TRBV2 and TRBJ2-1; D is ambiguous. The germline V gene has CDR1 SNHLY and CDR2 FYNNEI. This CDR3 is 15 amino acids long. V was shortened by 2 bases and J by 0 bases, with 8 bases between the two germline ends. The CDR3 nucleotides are TGTGCCAGCAGTGAACGTGTAAGCTCCTACAATGAGCAGTTCTTC. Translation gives CASSERVSSYNEQFF.

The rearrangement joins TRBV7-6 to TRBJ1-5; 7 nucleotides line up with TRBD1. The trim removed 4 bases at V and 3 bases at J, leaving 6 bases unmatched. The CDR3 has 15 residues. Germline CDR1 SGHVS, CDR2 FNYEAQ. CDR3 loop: CASSSGDSANQPQHF. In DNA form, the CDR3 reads TGTGCCAGCAGCTCCGGGGACAGTGCCAATCAGCCCCAGCATTTT.

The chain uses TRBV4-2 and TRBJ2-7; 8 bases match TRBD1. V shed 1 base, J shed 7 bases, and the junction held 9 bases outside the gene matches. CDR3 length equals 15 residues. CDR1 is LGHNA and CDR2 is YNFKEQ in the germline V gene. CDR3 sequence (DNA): TGTGCCAGCAGCCAAGGACAGGGGCCCGAAGGAGAGCAGTACTTC. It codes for CASSQGQGPEGEQYF.

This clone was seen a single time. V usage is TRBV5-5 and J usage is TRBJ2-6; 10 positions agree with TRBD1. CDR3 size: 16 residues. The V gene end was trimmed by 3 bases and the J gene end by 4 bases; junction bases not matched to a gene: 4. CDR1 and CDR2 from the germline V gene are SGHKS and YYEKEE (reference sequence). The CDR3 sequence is CASSSGTGDGANVLTF. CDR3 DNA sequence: TGTGCCAGCAGCTCCGGGACAGGGGACGGGGCCAACGTCCTGACTTTC.

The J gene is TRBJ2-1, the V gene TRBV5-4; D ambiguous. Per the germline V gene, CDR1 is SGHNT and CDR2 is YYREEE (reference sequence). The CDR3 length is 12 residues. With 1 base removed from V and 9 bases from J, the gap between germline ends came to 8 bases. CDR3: CASSLFKGEQFF. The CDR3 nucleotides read TGTGCCAGCAGCTTGTTTAAGGGTGAGCAGTTCTTC.

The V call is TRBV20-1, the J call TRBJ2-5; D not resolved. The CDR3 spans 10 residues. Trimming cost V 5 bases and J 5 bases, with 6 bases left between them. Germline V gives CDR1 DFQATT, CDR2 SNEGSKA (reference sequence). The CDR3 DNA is TGCAGTGCTCTCGGGGAGACCCAGTACTTC. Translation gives CSALGETQYF.

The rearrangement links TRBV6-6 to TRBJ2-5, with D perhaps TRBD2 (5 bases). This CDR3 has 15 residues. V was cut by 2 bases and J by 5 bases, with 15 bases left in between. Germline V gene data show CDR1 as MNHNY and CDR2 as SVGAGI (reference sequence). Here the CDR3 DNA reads TGTGCCAGCAGTTACGGCCTTTCAACTAGGGAGACCCAGTACTTC. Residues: CASSYGLSTRETQYF.

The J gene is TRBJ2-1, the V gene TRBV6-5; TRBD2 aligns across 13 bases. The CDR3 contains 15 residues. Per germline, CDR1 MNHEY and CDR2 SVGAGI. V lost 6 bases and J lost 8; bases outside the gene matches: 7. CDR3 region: CASRLGLAGVYEQFF. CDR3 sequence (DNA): TGTGCCAGCAGACTCGGACTAGCGGGAGTCTATGAGCAGTTCTTC.

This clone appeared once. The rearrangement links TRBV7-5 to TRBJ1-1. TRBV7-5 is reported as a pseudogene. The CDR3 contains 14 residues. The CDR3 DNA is TGTGCCAGAAGCTTGCGTGTAATGAACACTGAAGCTTTCTTT. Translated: CARSLRVMNTEAFF.

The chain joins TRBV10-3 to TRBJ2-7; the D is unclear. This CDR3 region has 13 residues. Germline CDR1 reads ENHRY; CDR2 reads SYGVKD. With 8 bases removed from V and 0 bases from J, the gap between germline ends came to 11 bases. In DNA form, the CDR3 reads TGTGCCATCTCGACACAGAGCTCCTACGAGCAGTACTTC. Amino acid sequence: CAISTQSSYEQYF.

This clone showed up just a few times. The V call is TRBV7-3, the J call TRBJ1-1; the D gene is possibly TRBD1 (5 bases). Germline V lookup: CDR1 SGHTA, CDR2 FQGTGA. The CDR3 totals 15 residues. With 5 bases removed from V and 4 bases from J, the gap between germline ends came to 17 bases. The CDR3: CASSPWGVGITEAFF. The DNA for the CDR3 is TGTGCCAGCAGCCCATGGGGGGTCGGGATCACTGAAGCTTTCTTT.

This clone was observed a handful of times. Here the CDR3 DNA reads TGTGCCAGCAGCTTAGGTGGACTAGCGGAGCAGTTCTTC. This translates into CASSLGGLAEQFF. The chain uses TRBV7-7 and TRBJ2-1; 9 bases line up with TRBD2. This CDR3 contains 13 residues. Germline CDR1 SSHAT, CDR2 FNYEAQ (reference sequence). V lost 1 base and J lost 10; bases outside the gene matches: 2.

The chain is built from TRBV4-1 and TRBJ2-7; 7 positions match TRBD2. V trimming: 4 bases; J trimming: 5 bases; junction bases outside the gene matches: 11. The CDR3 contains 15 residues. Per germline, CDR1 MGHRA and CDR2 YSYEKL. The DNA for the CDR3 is TGCGCCAGCAGCCTTTGGGAGGGGCGGTCGAACGAGCAGTACTTC. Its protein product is CASSLWEGRSNEQYF.

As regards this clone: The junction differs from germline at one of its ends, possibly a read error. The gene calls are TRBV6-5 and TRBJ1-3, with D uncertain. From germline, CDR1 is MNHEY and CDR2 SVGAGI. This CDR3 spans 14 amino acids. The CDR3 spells CAISETDSGNTIYF. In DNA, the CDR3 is TGTGCCATCAGTGAAACGGACTCTGGAAACACCATATATTTT.

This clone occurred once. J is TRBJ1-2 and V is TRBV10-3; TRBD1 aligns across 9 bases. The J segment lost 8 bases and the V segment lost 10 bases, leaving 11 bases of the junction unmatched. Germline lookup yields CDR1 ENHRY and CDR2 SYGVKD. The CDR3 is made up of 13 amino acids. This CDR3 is CATRGGTGYGYTF. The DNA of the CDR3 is TGTGCCACCCGGGGCGGGACAGGGTACGGCTACACCTTC.